Described below is a single T cell receptor (beta chain) sequence and its context. What it binds is not known. This sample also contains other DNA sequences that code for the same CDR3. The germline V gene has CDR1 ENHRY and CDR2 SYGVKD. Trimming cost V 3 bases and J 7 bases; bases outside gene matches: 2. The CDR3 totals 13 residues. PCR employed 60 Vbeta and 13 Jbeta primers. The protocol was immunoSEQ multiplex PCR, while the TCRdb copy is restricted to in-frame clones and leaves out a portion. Of roughly 150,000 clones in the sample, around three fifths were seen once. This sample is drawn from a study of cytomegalovirus exposure and HLA in healthy donors. Regarding the study as a whole: Beyond CMV serostatus, there was no information to go on about immune exposure. It was shown in a later analysis that HLA-associated TCR beta chains were more clonally expanded than other, equally common chains.

The TCR comes from a woman aged 30 to 39 in good health and CMV-seropositive. The rearrangement links TRBV10-3 to TRBJ2-1; TRBD2 agrees at 8 bases. Source material: PBMCs. The CDR3 DNA reads as TGTGCCATCAGTGACAGCGGGAGAAATGAGCAGTTCTTC. Protein product: CAISDSGRNEQFF.